Only one count was recorded for the clone carrying this TCR beta chain. Assay used: immunoSEQ multiplex PCR; TCRdb lists only in-frame clones, some missing. The table records 150,000 or so clones, roughly four fifths of them present only once. The source of the sample is a study of blood T cell repertoires in COVID-19. Germline CDR1 and CDR2: SGHRS and YFSETQ. With 4 bases clipped from V and 7 bases from J, the junction kept 4 bases outside the gene matches. The length of the CDR3 is 13 residues. The sequenced material came from PBMCs or T cells enriched from blood (not recorded which). The sequence was obtained from a man over 45 who had recovered from COVID-19. The J gene is TRBJ1-2, the V gene TRBV5-1; 10 nucleotides align to TRBD1. The CDR3 nucleotides are TGCGCCAGCAGCCCCGGGACAGGGGTTGGCTACACCTTC. Protein sequence: CASSPGTGVGYTF.